This TCR beta chain was sequenced during a study of identical twins' blood T cells. This clonotype has more than one count but fewer than ten. Trimming took 0 bases from V and 3 from J, leaving 17 bases between them. Germline CDR1 reads GTSNPN; CDR2 reads SVGIG (reference sequence). The CDR3 is 17 residues long. Study processing details: Clonotypes per individual ranged from about 85,000 to nearly 550,000. TCRdb processed the 5' RACE reads anew with MiXCR; each CDR3 protein has one entry. The V and J calls, along with clone size, are taken from TCRdb and not from the paper's own processing. Among 300,000 to 400,000 distinct CDR3 sequences listed, over 25% were seen once.

This chain uses TRBV30 with TRBJ2-2, with D possibly TRBD2 on 5 matching bases. The receptor's source is a woman aged 18 to 55 in good health. The sequenced sample was PBMCs. CDR3 coding DNA: TGTGCCTGGAGTGTATCGGGAAGGGTCGGGGACACCGGGGAGCTGTTTTTT. It translates to CAWSVSGRVGDTGELFF.